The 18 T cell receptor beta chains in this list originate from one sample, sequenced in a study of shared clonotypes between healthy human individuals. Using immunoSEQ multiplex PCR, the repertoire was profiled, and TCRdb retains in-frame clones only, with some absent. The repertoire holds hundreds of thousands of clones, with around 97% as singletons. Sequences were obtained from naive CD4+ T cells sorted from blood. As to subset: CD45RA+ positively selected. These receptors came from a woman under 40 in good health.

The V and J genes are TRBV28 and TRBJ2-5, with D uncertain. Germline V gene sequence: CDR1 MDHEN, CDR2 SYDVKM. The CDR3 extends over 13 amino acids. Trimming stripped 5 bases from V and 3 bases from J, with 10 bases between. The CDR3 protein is CASSPPGEETQYF. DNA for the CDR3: TGTGCCAGCAGTCCCCCGGGTGAAGAGACCCAGTACTTC.

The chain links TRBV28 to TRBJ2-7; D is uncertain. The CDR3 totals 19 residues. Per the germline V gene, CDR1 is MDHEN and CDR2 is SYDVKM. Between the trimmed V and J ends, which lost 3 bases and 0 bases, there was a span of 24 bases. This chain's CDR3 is CASSFVFTFSGRSSYEQYF. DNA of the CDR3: TGTGCCAGCAGTTTCGTGTTCACTTTCTCGGGCAGGAGCTCCTACGAGCAGTACTTC.

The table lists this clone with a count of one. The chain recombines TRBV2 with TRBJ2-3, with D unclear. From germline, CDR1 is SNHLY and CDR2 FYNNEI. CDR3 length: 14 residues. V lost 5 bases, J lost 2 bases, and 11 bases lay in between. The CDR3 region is CASSSHTYTDTQYF. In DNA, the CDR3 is TGTGCCAGCAGTAGCCACACCTACACAGATACGCAGTATTTT.

The CDR3 nucleotides are TGTGCCAGCAGCACAAAACAGGGGTTCTACAATGAGCAGTTCTTC. It yields the protein CASSTKQGFYNEQFF. V is TRBV11-2 and J is TRBJ2-1; 7 nucleotides match TRBD1. CDR1 SGHAT and CDR2 FQNNGV come from the germline V gene. After removal of 5 bases from V and 3 bases from J, the junction contained 7 bases not matched to a gene. CDR3 size: 15 residues.

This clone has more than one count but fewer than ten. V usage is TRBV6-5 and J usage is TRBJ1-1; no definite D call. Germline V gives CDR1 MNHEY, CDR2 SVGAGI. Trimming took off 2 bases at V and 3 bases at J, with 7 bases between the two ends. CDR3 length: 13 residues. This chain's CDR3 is CASSYVTDTEAFF. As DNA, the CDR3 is TGTGCCAGCAGTTACGTCACAGACACTGAAGCTTTCTTT.

Here the CDR3 reads CAIGGGQPQHF. CDR3 DNA: TGTGCCATTGGGGGGGGCCAGCCCCAGCATTTT. The rearrangement links TRBV19 to TRBJ1-5; TRBD1 might be the D (6 bases). CDR1 and CDR2 (germline): LNHDA, SQIVND (reference sequence). This CDR3 is 11 amino acids long. V was trimmed by 10 bases and J by 7 bases, leaving 11 bases between them.

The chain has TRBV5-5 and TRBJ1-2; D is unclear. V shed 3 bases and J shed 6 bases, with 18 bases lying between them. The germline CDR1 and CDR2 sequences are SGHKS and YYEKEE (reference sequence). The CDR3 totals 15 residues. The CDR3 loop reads CASSYARTARDGYTF. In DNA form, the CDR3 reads TGTGCCAGCAGCTATGCCAGGACCGCCCGGGATGGCTACACCTTC.

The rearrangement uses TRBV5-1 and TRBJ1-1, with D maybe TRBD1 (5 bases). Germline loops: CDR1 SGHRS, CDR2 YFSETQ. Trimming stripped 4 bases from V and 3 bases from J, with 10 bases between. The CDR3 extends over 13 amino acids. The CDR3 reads CASSGAGDTEAFF. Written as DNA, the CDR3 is TGCGCCAGCAGCGGGGCGGGGGACACTGAAGCTTTCTTT.

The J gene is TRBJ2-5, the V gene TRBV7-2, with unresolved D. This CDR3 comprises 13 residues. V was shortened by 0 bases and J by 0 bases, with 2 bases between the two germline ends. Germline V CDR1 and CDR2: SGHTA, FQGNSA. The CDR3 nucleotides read TGTGCCAGCAGCTTAGCGGACCAAGAGACCCAGTACTTC. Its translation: CASSLADQETQYF.

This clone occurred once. The CDR3, as DNA: TGTGCCAGCAGTACGGGACAGGGTGGATACGAGCAGTACTTC. This translates into CASSTGQGGYEQYF. The chain links TRBV6-5 to TRBJ2-7, with 9 bases lining up with TRBD1. In germline, CDR1 is MNHEY, CDR2 SVGAGI. Trimming cost V 5 bases and J 4 bases; bases outside gene matches: 6. The CDR3 runs 14 residues.

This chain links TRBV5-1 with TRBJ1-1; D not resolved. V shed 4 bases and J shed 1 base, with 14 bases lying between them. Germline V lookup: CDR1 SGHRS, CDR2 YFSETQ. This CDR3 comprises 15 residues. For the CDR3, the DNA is TGCGCCAGCAGCAAGAGCGGGGTTAGGAACACTGAAGCTTTCTTT. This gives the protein CASSKSGVRNTEAFF. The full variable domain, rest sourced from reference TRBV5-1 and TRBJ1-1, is KAGVTQTPRYLIKTRGQQVTLSCSPISGHRSVSWYQQTPGQGLQFLFEYFSETQRNKGNFPGRFSGRQFSNSRSEMNVSTLELGDSALYLCASSKSGVRNTEAFFGQGTRLTVV.

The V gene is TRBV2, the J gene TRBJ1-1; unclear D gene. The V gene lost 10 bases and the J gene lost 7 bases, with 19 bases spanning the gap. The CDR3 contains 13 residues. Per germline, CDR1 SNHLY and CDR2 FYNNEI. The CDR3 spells CATGPQDQIEAFF. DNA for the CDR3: TGTGCCACCGGACCACAAGACCAAATTGAAGCTTTCTTT.

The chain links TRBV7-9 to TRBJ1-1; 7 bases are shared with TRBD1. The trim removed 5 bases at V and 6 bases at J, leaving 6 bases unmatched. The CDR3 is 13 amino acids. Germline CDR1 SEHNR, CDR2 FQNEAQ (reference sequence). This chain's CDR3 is CASSLDRASEAFF. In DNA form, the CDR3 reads TGTGCCAGCAGCCTCGACAGGGCATCTGAAGCTTTCTTT. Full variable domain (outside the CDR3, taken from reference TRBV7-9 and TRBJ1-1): DTGVSQNPRHKITKRGQNVTFRCDPISEHNRLYWYRQTLGQGPEFLTYFQNEAQLEKSRLLSDRFSAERPKGSFSTLEIQRTEQGDSAMYLCASSLDRASEAFFGQGTRLTVV.

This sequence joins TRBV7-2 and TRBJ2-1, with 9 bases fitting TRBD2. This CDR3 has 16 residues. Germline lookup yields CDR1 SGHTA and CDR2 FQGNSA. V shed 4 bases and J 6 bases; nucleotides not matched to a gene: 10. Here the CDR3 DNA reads TGTGCCAGCAGCTCGCCGGGCGGGAGGGTTGTCAATGAGCAGTTCTTC. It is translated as CASSSPGGRVVNEQFF.

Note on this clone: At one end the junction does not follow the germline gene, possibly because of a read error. CDR3 amino acids: CASSAGQGNSEAFF. Written as DNA, the CDR3 is TGTGCCAGCAGTGCCGGACAGGGGAACTCTGAAGCTTTCTTT. The rearrangement uses TRBV6-4 and TRBJ1-1; 9 bases are shared with TRBD1. The germline gives CDR1 MRHNA, CDR2 SNTAGT. The CDR3 extends over 14 amino acids.

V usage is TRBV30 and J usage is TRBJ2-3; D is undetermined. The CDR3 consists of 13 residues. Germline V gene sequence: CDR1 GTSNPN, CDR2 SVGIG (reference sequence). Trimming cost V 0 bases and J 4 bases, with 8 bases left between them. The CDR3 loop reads CAWSVDLADTQYF. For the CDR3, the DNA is TGTGCCTGGAGTGTAGATTTGGCAGATACGCAGTATTTT.

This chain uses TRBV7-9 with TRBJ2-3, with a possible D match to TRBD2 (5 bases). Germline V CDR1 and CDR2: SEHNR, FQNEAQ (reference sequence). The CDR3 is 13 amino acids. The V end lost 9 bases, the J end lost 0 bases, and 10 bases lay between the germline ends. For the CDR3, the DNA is TGTGCCAGGTCGGACTTTAGCACAGATACGCAGTATTTT. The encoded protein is CARSDFSTDTQYF.

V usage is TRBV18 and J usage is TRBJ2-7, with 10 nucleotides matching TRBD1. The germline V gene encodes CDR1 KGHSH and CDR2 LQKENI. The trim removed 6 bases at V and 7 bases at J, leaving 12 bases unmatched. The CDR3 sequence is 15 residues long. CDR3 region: CASSRDRGSPLEQYF. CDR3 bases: TGTGCCAGCTCGCGGGACAGGGGTTCTCCTTTGGAGCAGTACTTC. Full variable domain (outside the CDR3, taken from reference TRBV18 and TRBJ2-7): NAGVMQNPRHLVRRRGQEARLRCSPMKGHSHVYWYRQLPEEGLKFMVYLQKENIIDESGMPKERFSAEFPKEGPSILRIQQVVRGDSAAYFCASSRDRGSPLEQYFGPGTRLTVT.